Listed below are T cell receptor beta chains from one sample, sequenced in a study of T cells in Graves' hyperthyroidism and ophthalmopathy. TCRdb passed the multiplex PCR reads through MiXCR, listing each CDR3 protein once. The sample consists of some 270,000 distinct CDR3 sequences, about an eighth of them appearing once. The sample comprised blood. The receptors here all came from a woman aged 40 to 50 with Graves' hyperthyroidism. CDR3s include the opening cysteine and the closing phenylalanine or tryptophan. A D gene is named only where the DNA matches it firmly. Size tells how often a clone was seen (once, few, many) or the class of an expanded clone, and some rows leave it out.

d_call	clone_size	v_call	j_call	cdr3_nt	cdr3_aa
NA	many	TRBV24-1	TRBJ2-1	TGTGCCACCAGTGATTCAAAACCCTGGGGATACAATGAGCAGTTCTTC	CATSDSKPWGYNEQFF
TRBD1	few	TRBV7-9	TRBJ2-2	TGTGCCAGCAGCTTAGGGACAGGCCTGAGGACTGGGGAGCTGTTTTTT	CASSLGTGLRTGELFF
NA	NA	TRBV4-1	TRBJ2-1	TGCGCCAGCAGCCAAGATCCGGGGGTTGGGGTGCCCTACAATGAGCAGTTCTTC	CASSQDPGVGVPYNEQFF
NA	many	TRBV2	TRBJ2-1	TGTGCCAGCAGTGTGGTGAACAATGAGCAGTTCTTC	CASSVVNNEQFF
NA	NA	TRBV2	TRBJ1-3	TGTGCCAGCAGCCCTCACGAGTACTCTGGAAACACCATATATTTT	CASSPHEYSGNTIYF
NA	many	TRBV5-1	TRBJ1-4	TGCGCCAGCAGCTTACCAGAAGTTAATGAAAAACTGTTTTTT	CASSLPEVNEKLFF
NA	many	TRBV7-9	TRBJ2-7	TGTGCCAGCAGCTTTGGACAGAGCTCCTACGAGCAGTACTTC	CASSFGQSSYEQYF
NA	many	TRBV6-1	TRBJ1-2	TGTGCCAGCAGTGAAGATAACTATGGCTACACCTTC	CASSEDNYGYTF
NA	many	TRBV27	TRBJ2-7	TGTGCCAGCAGTCCTCGGGGGCAAGGATACGAGCAGTACTTC	CASSPRGQGYEQYF
TRBD1	NA	TRBV19	TRBJ1-4	TGTGCCAGTAGATTTACGGGACAGGTCCATGAAAAACTGTTTTTT	CASRFTGQVHEKLFF
NA	many	TRBV29-1	TRBJ1-2	TGCAGCGTTGACTGGGCGGGAGCTAACTATGGCTACACCTTC	CSVDWAGANYGYTF
NA	NA	TRBV2	TRBJ2-7	TGTGCCAGCAGTGATGGATTGCATTCCTACGAGCAGTACTTC	CASSDGLHSYEQYF
TRBD2	many	TRBV7-9	TRBJ2-7	TGTGCCAGCAGCTTCTCTAGCGGGGACTACGAGCAGTACTTC	CASSFSSGDYEQYF
NA	few	TRBV7-2	TRBJ1-1	TGTGCCAGCAGTCCCAGATACACTGAAGCTTTCTTT	CASSPRYTEAFF
NA	few	TRBV24-1	TRBJ1-5	TGTGCCACCAGTGGCAGGGGCAATCAGCCCCAGCATTTT	CATSGRGNQPQHF
NA	NA	TRBV19	TRBJ1-1	TGTGCCGTCTCAGGGCTGAGGACTGAAGCTTTCTTT	CAVSGLRTEAFF
NA	NA	TRBV6-2/TRBV6-3	TRBJ2-7	TGTGCCAGCAGTTCGCCCCGGCAGGGGACCTACGAGCAGTACTTC	CASSSPRQGTYEQYF
TRBD1	NA	TRBV11-2	TRBJ1-4	TGTGCCAGCAGCTTGGGACAGGGTGACGAAAAACTGTTTTTT	CASSLGQGDEKLFF
TRBD1	many	TRBV12-3/TRBV12-4	TRBJ2-5	TGTGCCAGCAGTTTCTCGGACAGGTACTATCAAGAGACCCAGTACTTC	CASSFSDRYYQETQYF
TRBD2	many	TRBV20-1	TRBJ2-7	TGCAGTGCTAGGTCGACTAGCGGGAGGGTAGTGTACGAGCAGTACTTC	CSARSTSGRVVYEQYF
NA	NA	TRBV7-7	TRBJ2-2	TGTGCTAGCAGACCCCGTGGCGGCAGAACCGGGGAGCTGTTTTTT	CASRPRGGRTGELFF
TRBD1	many	TRBV12-3/TRBV12-4	TRBJ1-1	TGTGCCAGCAGTTCCGGGGTAGGGGGCTATTTTGGCACTGAAGCTTTCTTT	CASSSGVGGYFGTEAFF
NA	many	TRBV6-2/TRBV6-3	TRBJ2-2	TGTGCCAGCAGTTACTCGGTATCCGGGGAGCTGTTTTTT	CASSYSVSGELFF
TRBD2	few	TRBV6-4	TRBJ2-1	TGTGCCAGCAGTGACTCGGCCAGCGGGAGTTATGAGCAGTTCTTC	CASSDSASGSYEQFF
NA	many	TRBV2	TRBJ1-1	TGTGCCAGCAATGAGTACATGAACACTGAAGCTTTCTTT	CASNEYMNTEAFF
NA	many	TRBV6-1	TRBJ1-6	TGTGCCAGCAGTTCTTGGACAATCAGCGATTCACCCCTCCACTTT	CASSSWTISDSPLHF
NA	few	TRBV6-1	TRBJ1-6	TGTGCCAGCAGTTATGACTTTATGGGTAATTCACCCCTCCACTTT	CASSYDFMGNSPLHF